The sequence of this TCR beta chain was determined in a study of blood T cell repertoires in COVID-19. At the level of the study: Donors in the United States, Italy and Spain gave samples during acute or convalescent COVID-19. Sources were T cells, B-cell-depleted T cells, or PBMCs; the material itself was cDNA or gDNA.

Original processing notes: For nucleated cells, counts were estimated from reference gene primer amplification. Profiling relied on immunoSEQ multiplex PCR, and the TCRdb table lists in-frame clones only, not all of them. D and trimming were read from the DNA, whereas the V and J calls and clone size are those reported in that table. The sample includes about 100,000 clones, around 85% of them seen just once. This sequence originates from a man aged 55 to 70 with acute or convalescent COVID-19. Sequences were obtained from peripheral blood.

CDR3 in amino acids: CASSKGLAGAANTGELFF. The CDR3 nucleotides read TGTGCCAGCAGTAAAGGACTAGCGGGGGCTGCGAACACCGGGGAGCTGTTTTTT. The chain carries TRBV2 and TRBJ2-2, with 13 bases fitting TRBD2. In germline, CDR1 is SNHLY, CDR2 FYNNEI. The V segment lost 5 bases and the J segment 0 bases; nucleotides outside the gene matches: 6. The CDR3 has 18 amino acids.